This T cell receptor (beta chain) comes out of a study of shared clonotypes between healthy human individuals. The assay used deep level. Sequenced by immunoSEQ multiplex PCR; TCRdb stores in-frame clones only, minus some. The table has roughly 2 million clones, around 95% seen once. Germline CDR1 reads SGHRS; CDR2 reads YFSETQ. The V gene end was trimmed by 2 bases and the J gene end by 10 bases; junction bases not matched to a gene: 5. This CDR3 is 12 amino acids long. Concerning this clone: Antigen specificity is unknown.

Notes on the study in general: Among non-shared clonotypes, generation probabilities were lower than among those shared by all four donors. Tissues were not sampled, only blood, and their repertoires likely differ.

All of the donors resided in Nashville, Tennessee, and each was a Caucasian adult. The material sequenced was naive CD4+ T cells sorted from blood. Subset: CD45RA+ positively selected. This chain connects TRBV5-1 to TRBJ2-5; 7 nucleotides align to TRBD1. The sequence was collected from a young man in good health. The CDR3 spells CASSFKQGYQYF. CDR3 nucleotide sequence: TGCGCCAGCAGCTTTAAACAGGGGTACCAGTACTTC.